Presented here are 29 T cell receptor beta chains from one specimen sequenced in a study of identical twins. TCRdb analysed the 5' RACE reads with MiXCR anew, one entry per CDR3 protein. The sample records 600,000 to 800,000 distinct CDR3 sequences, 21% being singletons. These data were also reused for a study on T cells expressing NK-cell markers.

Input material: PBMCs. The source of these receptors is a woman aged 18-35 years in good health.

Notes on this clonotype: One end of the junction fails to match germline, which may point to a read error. In DNA form, the CDR3 reads TGCGCCAGCAGCTTAATACCAACAGATACGCAGTATTTT. Its translation is CASSLIPTDTQYF. This chain joins TRBV7-2 and TRBJ2-3; D is undetermined. Germline CDR1 reads SGHTA; CDR2 reads FQGNSA. This CDR3 spans 13 amino acids.

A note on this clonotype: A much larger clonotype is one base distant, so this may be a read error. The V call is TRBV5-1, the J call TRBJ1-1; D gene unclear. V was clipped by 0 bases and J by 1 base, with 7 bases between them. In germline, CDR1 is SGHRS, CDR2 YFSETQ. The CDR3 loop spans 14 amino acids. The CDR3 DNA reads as TGCGCCAGCAGCTTGGACACGGCGAACACTGAAGCTTTCTTT. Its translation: CASSLDTANTEAFF.

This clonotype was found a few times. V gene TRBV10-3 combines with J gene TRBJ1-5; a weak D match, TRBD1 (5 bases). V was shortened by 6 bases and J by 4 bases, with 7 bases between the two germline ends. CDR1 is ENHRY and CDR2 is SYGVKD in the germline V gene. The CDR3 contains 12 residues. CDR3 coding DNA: TGTGCCATCAGGGGGGATAATCAGCCCCAGCATTTT. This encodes CAIRGDNQPQHF.

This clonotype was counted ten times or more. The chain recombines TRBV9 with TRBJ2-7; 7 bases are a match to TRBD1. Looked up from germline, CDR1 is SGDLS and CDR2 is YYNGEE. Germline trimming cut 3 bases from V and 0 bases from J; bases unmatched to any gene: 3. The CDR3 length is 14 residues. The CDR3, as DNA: TGTGCCAGCAGCGCCGACAGGGCCTCCTACGAGCAGTACTTC. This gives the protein CASSADRASYEQYF. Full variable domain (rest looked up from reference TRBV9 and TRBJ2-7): DSGVTQTPKHLITATGQRVTLRCSPRSGDLSVYWYQQSLDQGLQFLIQYYNGEERAKGNILERFSAQQFPDLHSELNLSSLELGDSALYFCASSADRASYEQYFGPGTRLTVT.

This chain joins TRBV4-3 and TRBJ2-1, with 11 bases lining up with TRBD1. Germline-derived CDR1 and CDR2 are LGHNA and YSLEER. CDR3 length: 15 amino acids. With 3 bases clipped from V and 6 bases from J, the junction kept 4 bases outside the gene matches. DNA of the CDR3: TGCGCCAGCAGCCATCCCGGGACAGGGGGCAATGAGCAGTTCTTC. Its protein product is CASSHPGTGGNEQFF.

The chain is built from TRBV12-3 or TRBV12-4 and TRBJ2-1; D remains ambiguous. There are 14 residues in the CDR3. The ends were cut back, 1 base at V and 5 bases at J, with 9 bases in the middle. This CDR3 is CASSLEPMDNEQFF. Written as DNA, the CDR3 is TGTGCCAGCAGTTTAGAACCCATGGACAATGAGCAGTTCTTC.

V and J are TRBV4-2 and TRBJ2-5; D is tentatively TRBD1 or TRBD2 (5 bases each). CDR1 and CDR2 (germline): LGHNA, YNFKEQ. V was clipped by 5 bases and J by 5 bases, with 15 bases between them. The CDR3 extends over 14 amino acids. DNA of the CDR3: TGTGCCAGCAGCAGGGGTGCGGTAGCGGAGACCCAGTACTTC. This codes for CASSRGAVAETQYF.

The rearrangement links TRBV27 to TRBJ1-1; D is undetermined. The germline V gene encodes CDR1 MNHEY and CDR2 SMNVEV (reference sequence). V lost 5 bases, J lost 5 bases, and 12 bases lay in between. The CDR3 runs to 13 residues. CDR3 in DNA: TGTGCCAGCAGTAACTCCTGGGCGACTGAAGCTTTCTTT. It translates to CASSNSWATEAFF.

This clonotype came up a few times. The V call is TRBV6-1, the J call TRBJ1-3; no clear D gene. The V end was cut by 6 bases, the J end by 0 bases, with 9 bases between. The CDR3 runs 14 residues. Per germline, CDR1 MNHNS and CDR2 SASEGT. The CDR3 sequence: CASSQVSSGNTIYF. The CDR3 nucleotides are TGTGCCAGCAGCCAGGTGTCCTCTGGAAACACCATATATTTT.

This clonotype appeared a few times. The CDR3 protein is CASSRGRASGELFF. The CDR3, as DNA: TGTGCCAGCAGTCGGGGCAGGGCCTCCGGGGAGCTGTTTTTT. The J gene is TRBJ2-2, the V gene TRBV6-1; either TRBD1 or TRBD2 may supply D (5 bases each). Per the germline V gene, CDR1 is MNHNS and CDR2 is SASEGT. The CDR3 contains 14 residues. Deletions cut 5 bases from V and 6 bases from J, with 13 bases between.

Here the CDR3 reads CSVAGGGFGTDTQYF. CDR3 sequence (DNA): TGCAGCGTTGCGGGGGGGGGCTTTGGGACAGATACGCAGTATTTT. V gene TRBV29-1 combines with J gene TRBJ2-3; 8 bases map to TRBD2. V was clipped by 4 bases and J by 3 bases; unmatched bases: 9. The CDR3 is made up of 15 amino acids. CDR1 is SQVTM, CDR2 ANQGSEA, per germline.

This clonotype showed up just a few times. CDR3 sequence reads: CASSLVEQPQHF. The CDR3 nucleotides read TGTGCCAGCAGCTTAGTTGAGCAGCCCCAGCATTTT. The rearrangement links TRBV7-9 to TRBJ1-5; D is unclear. In germline, CDR1 is SEHNR, CDR2 FQNEAQ (reference sequence). The V and J ends lost 1 base and 7 bases respectively, with 5 bases between them. CDR3 length equals 12 residues.

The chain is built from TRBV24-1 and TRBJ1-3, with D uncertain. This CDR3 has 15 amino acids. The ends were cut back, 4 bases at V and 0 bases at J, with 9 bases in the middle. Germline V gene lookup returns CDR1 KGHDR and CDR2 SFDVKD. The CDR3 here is CATSESRNSGNTIYF. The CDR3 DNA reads TGTGCCACCAGTGAGAGCAGGAACTCTGGAAACACCATATATTTT.

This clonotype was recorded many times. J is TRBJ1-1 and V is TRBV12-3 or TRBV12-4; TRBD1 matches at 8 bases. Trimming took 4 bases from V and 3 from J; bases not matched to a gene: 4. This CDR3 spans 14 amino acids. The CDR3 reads CASSSRRGHTEAFF. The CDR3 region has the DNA TGTGCCAGCAGTTCCCGCAGGGGGCACACTGAAGCTTTCTTT.

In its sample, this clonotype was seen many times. This CDR3 is CAISAAGQGLSRGYTF. The CDR3 DNA follows: TGTGCCATCAGTGCCGCTGGACAGGGACTATCAAGGGGCTACACCTTC. The chain joins TRBV10-3 to TRBJ1-2; 8 positions match TRBD1. There are 16 residues in the CDR3. Trimming cost V 4 bases and J 8 bases; bases outside gene matches: 15. Per germline, CDR1 ENHRY and CDR2 SYGVKD.

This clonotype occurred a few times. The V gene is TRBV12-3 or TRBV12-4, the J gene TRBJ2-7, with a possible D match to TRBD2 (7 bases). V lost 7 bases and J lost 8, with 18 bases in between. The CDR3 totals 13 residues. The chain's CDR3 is CASIGLVGGQQYF. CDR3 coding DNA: TGTGCCAGCATTGGACTAGTGGGGGGGCAGCAGTACTTC.

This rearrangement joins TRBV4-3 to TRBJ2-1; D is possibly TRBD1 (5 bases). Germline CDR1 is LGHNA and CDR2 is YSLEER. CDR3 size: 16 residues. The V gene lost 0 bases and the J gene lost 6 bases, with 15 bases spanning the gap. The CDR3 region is CASSQEGAQHPNEQFF. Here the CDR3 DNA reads TGCGCCAGCAGCCAAGAAGGGGCCCAACACCCCAATGAGCAGTTCTTC.

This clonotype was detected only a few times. CDR3 sequence reads: CSASKALEAFF. CDR3 nucleotide sequence: TGCAGTGCTAGTAAGGCACTTGAAGCTTTCTTT. This rearrangement joins TRBV20-1 to TRBJ1-1; D gene ambiguous. V gave up 3 bases and J gave up 7 bases, with 9 bases separating them. CDR3 length: 11 residues. Looked up from germline, CDR1 is DFQATT and CDR2 is SNEGSKA (reference sequence).

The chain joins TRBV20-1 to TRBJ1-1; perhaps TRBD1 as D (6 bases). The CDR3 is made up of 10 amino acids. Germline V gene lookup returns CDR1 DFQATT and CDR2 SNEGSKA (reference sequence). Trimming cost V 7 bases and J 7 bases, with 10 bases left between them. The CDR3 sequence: CSVTGIEAFF. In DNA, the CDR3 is TGCAGTGTTACAGGGATTGAAGCTTTCTTT.

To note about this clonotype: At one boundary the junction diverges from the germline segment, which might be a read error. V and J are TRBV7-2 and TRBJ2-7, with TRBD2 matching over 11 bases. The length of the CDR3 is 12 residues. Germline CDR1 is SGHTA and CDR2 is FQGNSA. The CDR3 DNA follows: TGTGCCAGCAGTCAATCTAGCGGGAGGCTGAGGTTC. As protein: CASSQSSGRLRF.

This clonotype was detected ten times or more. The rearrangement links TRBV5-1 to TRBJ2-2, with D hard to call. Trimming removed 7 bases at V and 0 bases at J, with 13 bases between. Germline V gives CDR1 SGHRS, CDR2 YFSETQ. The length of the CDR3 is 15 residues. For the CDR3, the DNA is TGCGCCAGCTCCCGACGAAACGCGAACACCGGGGAGCTGTTTTTT. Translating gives CASSRRNANTGELFF.

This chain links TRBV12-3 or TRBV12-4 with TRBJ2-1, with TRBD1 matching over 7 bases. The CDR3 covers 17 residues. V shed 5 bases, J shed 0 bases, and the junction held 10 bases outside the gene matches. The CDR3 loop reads CASSIGTAQSSYNEQFF. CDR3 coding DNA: TGTGCCAGCAGTATTGGGACAGCTCAATCCTCCTACAATGAGCAGTTCTTC.

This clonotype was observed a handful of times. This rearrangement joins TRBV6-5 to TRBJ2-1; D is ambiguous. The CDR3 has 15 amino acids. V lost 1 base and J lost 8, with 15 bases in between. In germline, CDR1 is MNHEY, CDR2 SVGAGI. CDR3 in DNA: TGTGCCAGCAGTTACTTAGGGCCAGCTGCAGATGAGCAGTTCTTC. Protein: CASSYLGPAADEQFF.

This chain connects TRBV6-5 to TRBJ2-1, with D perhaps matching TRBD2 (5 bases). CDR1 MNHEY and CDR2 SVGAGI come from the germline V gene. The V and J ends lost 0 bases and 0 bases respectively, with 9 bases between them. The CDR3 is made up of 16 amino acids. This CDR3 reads CASSYSPRGSYNEQFF. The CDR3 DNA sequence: TGTGCCAGCAGTTACTCCCCACGGGGCTCCTACAATGAGCAGTTCTTC.

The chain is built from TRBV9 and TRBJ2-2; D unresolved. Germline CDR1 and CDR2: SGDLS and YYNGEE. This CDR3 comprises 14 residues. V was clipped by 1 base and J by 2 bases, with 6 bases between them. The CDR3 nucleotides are TGTGCCAGCAGCGTACCCCCAAACACCGGGGAGCTGTTTTTT. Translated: CASSVPPNTGELFF.

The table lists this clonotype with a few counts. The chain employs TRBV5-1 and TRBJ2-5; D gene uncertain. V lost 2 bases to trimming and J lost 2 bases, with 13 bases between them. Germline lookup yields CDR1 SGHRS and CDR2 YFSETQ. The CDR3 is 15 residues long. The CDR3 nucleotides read TGCGCCAGCAGCTTAGCCCGTTCTAGTCAAGAGACCCAGTACTTC. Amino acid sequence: CASSLARSSQETQYF.

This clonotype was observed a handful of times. The CDR3 sequence: CASNSGQAAYEQYF. In DNA, the CDR3 is TGCGCCAGCAACTCTGGACAGGCAGCCTACGAGCAGTACTTC. The V gene is TRBV5-1, the J gene TRBJ2-7; 7 nucleotides match TRBD1. CDR3 length: 14 amino acids. The V and J ends lost 6 bases and 2 bases, in that order; junction bases with no gene match: 8. CDR1 is SGHRS, CDR2 YFSETQ, per germline.

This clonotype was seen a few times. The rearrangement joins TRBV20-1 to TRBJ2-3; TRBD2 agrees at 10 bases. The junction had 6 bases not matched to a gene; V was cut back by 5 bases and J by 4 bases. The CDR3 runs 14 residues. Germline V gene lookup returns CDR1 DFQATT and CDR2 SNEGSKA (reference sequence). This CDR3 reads CSAPLAGVPDTQYF. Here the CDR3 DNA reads TGCAGTGCTCCTCTAGCGGGGGTGCCAGATACGCAGTATTTT.

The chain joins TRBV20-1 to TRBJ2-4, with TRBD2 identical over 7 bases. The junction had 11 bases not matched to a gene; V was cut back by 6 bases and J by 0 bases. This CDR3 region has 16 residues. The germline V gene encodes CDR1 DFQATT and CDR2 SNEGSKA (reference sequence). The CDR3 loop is CSAIQRGQLAKNIQYF. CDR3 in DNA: TGCAGTGCCATACAGCGGGGCCAATTAGCCAAAAACATTCAGTACTTC.